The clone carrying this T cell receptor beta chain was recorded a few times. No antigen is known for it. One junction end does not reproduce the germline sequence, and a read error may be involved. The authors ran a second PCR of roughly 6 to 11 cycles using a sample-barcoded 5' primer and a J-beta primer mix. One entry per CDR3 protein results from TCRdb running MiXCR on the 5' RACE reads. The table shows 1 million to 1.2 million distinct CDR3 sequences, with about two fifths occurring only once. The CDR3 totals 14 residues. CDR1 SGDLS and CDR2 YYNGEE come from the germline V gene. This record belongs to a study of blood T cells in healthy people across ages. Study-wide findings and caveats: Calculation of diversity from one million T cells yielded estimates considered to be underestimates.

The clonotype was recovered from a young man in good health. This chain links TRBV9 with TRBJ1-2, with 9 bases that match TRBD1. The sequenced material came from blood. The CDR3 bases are TGTGCCAGCAGCGAGACAGGGGGGACCTATGGTTACACCTTC. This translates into CASSETGGTYGYTF.